This TCR beta chain was retrieved from a study of blood T cell repertoires in COVID-19. Study background: Specimens from acute and convalescent COVID-19 originated in the United States, Italy and Spain.

As originally analysed: Reference gene primer amplification yielded estimated nucleated cell counts. Produced via immunoSEQ multiplex PCR; TCRdb's table is partial and in-frame only. The V and J calls and clone size were taken over from that table, and D and trimming were inferred from the DNA. The sample gives roughly 250,000 clones, approximately 85% of which show up once; under 2.5% is in the top ten. V was clipped by 2 bases and J by 7 bases; unmatched bases: 8. The CDR3 sequence is 16 residues long. Germline-derived CDR1 and CDR2 are SGHRS and YFSETQ. Individuals aged about 18 to 95 years were recruited from about two dozen US areas. Each participant's cohort was designated according to participant-reported clinical history.

This TCR came from a woman aged 45-65 years who had recovered from COVID-19. This sequence joins TRBV5-1 and TRBJ2-1; 11 nucleotides match TRBD1. The specimen was PBMCs or T cells enriched from blood (not recorded which). This CDR3 is CASSFPGQGDPNEQFF. The CDR3 coding sequence is TGCGCCAGCAGCTTCCCGGGACAGGGGGATCCTAATGAGCAGTTCTTC. The full variable domain, its missing parts supplied by reference TRBV5-1 and TRBJ2-1, is KAGVTQTPRYLIKTRGQQVTLSCSPISGHRSVSWYQQTPGQGLQFLFEYFSETQRNKGNFPGRFSGRQFSNSRSEMNVSTLELGDSALYLCASSFPGQGDPNEQFFGPGTRLTVL.